The T cell receptor (beta chain) described here comes from a study of blood T cell repertoires in COVID-19. At the level of the study: Researchers got acute and convalescent COVID-19 samples from the United States, Italy and Spain. Sample material is recorded as cDNA or gDNA derived from T cells, B-cell-depleted T cells, or PBMCs.

Seattle enrolled patients during active infection and tracked them longitudinally. Methods used by the authors: From reference gene primer amplification, estimates of nucleated cell counts were derived. Some clones are missing from TCRdb's copy, which holds only in-frame ones; the method was immunoSEQ multiplex PCR. The V and J calls and clone size were taken over from that table, and D and trimming were inferred from the DNA. This table holds roughly 240,000 clones, approximately 85% found once. The CDR3 is 16 residues long. The germline V and J ends were trimmed by 9 bases and 0 bases, with 15 bases remaining between them. From germline, CDR1 is LNHDA and CDR2 SQIVND (reference sequence).

V usage is TRBV19 and J usage is TRBJ2-6; D is perhaps TRBD2 (6 bases). Sequencing used peripheral blood. The receptor was derived from a man aged 50 to 59 with COVID-19, enrolled during active disease. This CDR3 is CASSPSGGSGANVLTF. For the CDR3, the DNA is TGTGCCAGCTCGCCTTCCGGGGGCTCTGGGGCCAACGTCCTGACTTTC.